This TCR beta chain was captured in a study of cytomegalovirus exposure and HLA in healthy donors. Study as a whole: Approximately 190 million T cells yielded about 120 million unique TCR beta sequences, as an earlier analysis found.

A word on this clone: Its matching antigen is unknown.

Study-wide findings and caveats: Several top significant clusters appeared, in a later analysis, to be linked to common viral pathogens. Most TCR sequences were rare, but some public TCRs occurred in many donors. Immune exposure was documented only through CMV serostatus.

A multiplex PCR was run with 60 Vbeta primers and 13 Jbeta primers. Assay used: immunoSEQ multiplex PCR; TCRdb lists only in-frame clones, some missing. Of 150,000 to 200,000 clones listed, about 80% are singletons. From germline, CDR1 is SGDLS and CDR2 YYNGEE. Losses at the gene ends were 3 bases for V and 5 bases for J; bases not matched to a gene: 6. The CDR3 spans 15 residues. The source is a woman in her 50s in good health and CMV-seronegative. This rearrangement joins TRBV9 to TRBJ2-1; TRBD2 matches 9 bases. The sample taken for sequencing was PBMCs. The CDR3 coding sequence is TGTGCCAGCAGCGCCGTAGCGGGGGTAGACAATGAGCAGTTCTTC. Its translation is CASSAVAGVDNEQFF.